The T cell receptor (beta chain) under discussion was sequenced for a study of T cells after yellow fever vaccination. As for the study in general: Fractions of limited cellularity were prepared by means of SMART-Seq v4 Ultra Low Input.

One entry per CDR3 protein, called by TCRdb with MiXCR from the 5' RACE reads. The profile shows around 46,000 distinct CDR3 sequences, roughly 7% of them singletons. Study-level points and caveats: Bulk-population clonotypes that are abundant could appear as contaminants in FACS-sorted repertoires. Only a small proportion of the clonotypes turned up in both the CD4 and the CD8 compartments, likely arising from convergent recombination. Reappearance after the booster was seen for most primary-vaccination clones, at more than 95% CD4 and about 90% CD8.

This clonotype was counted many times. Sequences were derived from CD8+ T cells not binding an NS4B(214-222) dextramer, sorted from PBMCs, sampled 45 days after the yellow fever booster vaccination. This sequence originates from a young man who received the YFV17D yellow fever vaccine.

CDR3 sequence: CASSMMGTEAFF. In DNA, the CDR3 is TGTGCCAGCAGCATGATGGGCACTGAAGCTTTCTTT. The chain carries TRBV7-9 and TRBJ1-1; D not resolved. Germline values: CDR1 SEHNR, CDR2 FQNEAQ (reference sequence). This CDR3 spans 12 amino acids. Trimming removed 5 bases from V and 4 bases from J, with 8 bases in between.